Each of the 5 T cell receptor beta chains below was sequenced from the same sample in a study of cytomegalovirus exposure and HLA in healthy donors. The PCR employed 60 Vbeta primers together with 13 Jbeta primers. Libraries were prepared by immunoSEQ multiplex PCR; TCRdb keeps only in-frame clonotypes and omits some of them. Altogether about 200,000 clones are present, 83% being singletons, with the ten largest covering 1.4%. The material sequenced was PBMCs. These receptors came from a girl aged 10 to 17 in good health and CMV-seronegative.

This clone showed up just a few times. CDR3 in DNA: TGTGCCAGCGTCCGGACATCGGGTAAAGCTTTCTTT. Residues: CASVRTSGKAFF. V is TRBV6-1 and J is TRBJ1-1, with D maybe TRBD1 (5 bases). V was trimmed by 8 bases and J by 9 bases, leaving 16 bases between them. CDR1 is MNHNS, CDR2 SASEGT, per germline. The CDR3 totals 12 residues.

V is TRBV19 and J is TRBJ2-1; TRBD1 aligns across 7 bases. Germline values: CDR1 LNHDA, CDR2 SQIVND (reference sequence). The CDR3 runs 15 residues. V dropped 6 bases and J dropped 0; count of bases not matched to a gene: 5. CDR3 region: CASRSDRSSYNEQFF. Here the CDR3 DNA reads TGTGCCAGTAGATCGGACAGGAGCTCCTACAATGAGCAGTTCTTC.

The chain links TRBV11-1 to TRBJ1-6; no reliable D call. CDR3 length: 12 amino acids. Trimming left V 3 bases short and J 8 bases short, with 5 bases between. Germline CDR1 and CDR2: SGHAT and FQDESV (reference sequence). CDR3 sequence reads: CASSFSDSPLHF. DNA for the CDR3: TGTGCCAGCAGCTTTTCCGATTCACCCCTCCACTTT.

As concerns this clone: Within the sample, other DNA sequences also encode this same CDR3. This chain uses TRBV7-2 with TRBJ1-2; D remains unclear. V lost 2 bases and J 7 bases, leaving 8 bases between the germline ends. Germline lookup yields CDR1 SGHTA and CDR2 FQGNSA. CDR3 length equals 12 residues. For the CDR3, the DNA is TGTGCCAGCAGCTTAACCGGACTTGGCTACACCTTC. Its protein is CASSLTGLGYTF.

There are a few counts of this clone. DNA of the CDR3: TGTGCCAGTAGTCCGGGACAGGGTGCGGGCTACACCTTC. This translates into CASSPGQGAGYTF. The genes are TRBV19 and TRBJ1-2; TRBD1 matches at 9 bases. CDR3 length: 13 amino acids. Trimming removed 5 bases from V and 8 bases from J; junction bases left unmatched: 6. CDR1 is LNHDA and CDR2 is SQIVND in the germline V gene (reference sequence).